These 3 T cell receptor beta chains came from one sample sequenced in a study of cytomegalovirus exposure and HLA in healthy donors. Use of 60 Vbeta and 13 Jbeta primers characterized the PCR. The assay was immunoSEQ multiplex PCR, and TCRdb's table has in-frame clones only and misses some. The table includes under 130,000 clones, 70% detected once. The sequencing sample was made of PBMCs. The receptors were gathered from a man aged 40-55 years in good health and CMV-seropositive.

This chain connects TRBV6-1 to TRBJ1-2; no clear D gene. This CDR3 has 13 residues. Looked up from germline, CDR1 is MNHNS and CDR2 is SASEGT. Between the trimmed V and J ends, which lost 2 bases and 5 bases, there was a span of 9 bases. The CDR3 DNA reads as TGTGCCAGCAGTGAACCAGCGGAGTATGGCTACACCTTC. Its protein is CASSEPAEYGYTF.

The rearrangement joins TRBV7-9 to TRBJ1-1, with 8 bases identical to TRBD1. Germline-derived CDR1 and CDR2 are SEHNR and FQNEAQ (reference sequence). CDR3 size: 15 residues. J lost 1 base, V lost 4 bases, and 5 bases had no gene match. As DNA, the CDR3 is TGTGCCAGCAGCTCCCCGGACAGGGCGAACACTGAAGCTTTCTTT. This sequence encodes CASSSPDRANTEAFF.

The chain uses TRBV13 and TRBJ2-5; tentative D call: TRBD1 (5 bases). Germline CDR1 is PRHDT and CDR2 is FYEKMQ (reference sequence). Trimming removed 5 bases at V and 2 bases at J, with 9 bases between. There are 13 residues in the CDR3. The CDR3 loop is CASSKRTQETQYF. For the CDR3, the DNA is TGTGCCAGCAGCAAACGGACACAAGAGACCCAGTACTTC.